The entry below gives a single T cell receptor beta chain sequence along with its context. The antigen is not known. The donors, healthy adults who were HIV-negative, had experienced no recent acute infections or vaccinations. Every one of the donors was a Caucasian adult that lived in Nashville, Tennessee. This specimen comes from a study of shared clonotypes between healthy human individuals. The data were produced by immunoSEQ multiplex PCR, yet TCRdb's version contains in-frame clones alone and is incomplete. The sample has approximately 180,000 clones; 85% to 95% are singletons. The CDR3 consists of 16 residues. Whole-study findings and limits: Shared across a few donors were roughly 4.8% of the naive CD4 clonotypes.

The sequence came from a woman in her 30s in good health. Input material: naive CD4+ T cells sorted from blood. As for subset: CD45RA+ positively selected. The chain uses TRBV12-2 and TRBJ1-4. TRBV12-2 is assigned pseudogene status. This chain's CDR3 is CASRLSEGSLNEKLFF. CDR3 bases: TGTGCAAGTCGCTTATCAGAGGGGTCCCTGAATGAAAAACTGTTTTTT.